This record concerns one T cell receptor beta chain sequence. The sample comes from a study of blood T cell repertoires in COVID-19. Study details: Samples came from the United States, Italy and Spain, spanning acute and convalescent COVID-19. T cells, B-cell-depleted T cells, or PBMCs provided the cDNA or gDNA that served as material.

Original analysis: Reference gene primer amplification in the assay estimated nucleated cell counts. Clones were read by immunoSEQ multiplex PCR, and TCRdb kept only the in-frame ones, dropping some. The D gene and trimming were derived from the DNA, and the V and J assignments and clone size from that table. The data contain around 170,000 clones, approximately 90% of them seen just once; the ten biggest clones take up under 30%. CDR3 size: 15 residues. The J segment lost 5 bases and the V segment lost 3 bases, leaving 6 bases of the junction unmatched. The germline gives CDR1 SGHVS, CDR2 FQNEAQ. The V gene is TRBV7-8, the J gene TRBJ2-3; 9 bases align to TRBD2. The TCR was taken from a man aged 60-69 years with acute or convalescent COVID-19. The sequencing sample was made of peripheral blood. The CDR3: CASSFAGGRGDTQYF. CDR3 nucleotides: TGTGCCAGCAGCTTCGCGGGGGGGCGTGGAGATACGCAGTATTTT.